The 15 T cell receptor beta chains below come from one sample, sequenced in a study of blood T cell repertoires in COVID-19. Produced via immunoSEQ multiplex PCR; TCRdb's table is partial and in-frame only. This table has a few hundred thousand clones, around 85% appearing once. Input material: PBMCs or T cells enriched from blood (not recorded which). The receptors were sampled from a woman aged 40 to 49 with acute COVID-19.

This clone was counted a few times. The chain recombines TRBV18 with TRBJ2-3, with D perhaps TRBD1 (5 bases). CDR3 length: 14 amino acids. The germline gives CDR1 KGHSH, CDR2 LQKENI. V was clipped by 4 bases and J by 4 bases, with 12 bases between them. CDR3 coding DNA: TGTGCCAGCTCACAGGCGCAGGGCTCAGATACGCAGTATTTT. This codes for CASSQAQGSDTQYF. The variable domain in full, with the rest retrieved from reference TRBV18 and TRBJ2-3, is NAGVMQNPRHLVRRRGQEARLRCSPMKGHSHVYWYRQLPEEGLKFMVYLQKENIIDESGMPKERFSAEFPKEGPSILRIQQVVRGDSAAYFCASSQAQGSDTQYFGPGTRLTVL.

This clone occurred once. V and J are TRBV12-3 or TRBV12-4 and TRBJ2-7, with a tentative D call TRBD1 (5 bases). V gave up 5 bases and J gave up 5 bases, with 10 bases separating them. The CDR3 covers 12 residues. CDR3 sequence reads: CASSPQGHEQYF. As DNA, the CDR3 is TGTGCCAGCAGTCCCCAGGGCCACGAGCAGTACTTC.

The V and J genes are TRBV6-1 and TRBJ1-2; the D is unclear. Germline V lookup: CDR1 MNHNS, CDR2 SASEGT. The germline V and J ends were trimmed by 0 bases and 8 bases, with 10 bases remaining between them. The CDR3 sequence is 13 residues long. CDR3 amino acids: CASSEARGFGYTF. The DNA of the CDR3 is TGTGCCAGCAGTGAAGCGCGAGGGTTCGGCTACACCTTC.

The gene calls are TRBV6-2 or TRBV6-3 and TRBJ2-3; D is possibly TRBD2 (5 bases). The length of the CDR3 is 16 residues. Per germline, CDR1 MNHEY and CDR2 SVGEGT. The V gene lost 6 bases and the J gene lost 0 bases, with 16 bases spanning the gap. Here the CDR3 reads CASSPWRASSTDTQYF. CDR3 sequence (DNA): TGTGCCAGCAGCCCCTGGCGGGCGTCAAGCACAGATACGCAGTATTTT.

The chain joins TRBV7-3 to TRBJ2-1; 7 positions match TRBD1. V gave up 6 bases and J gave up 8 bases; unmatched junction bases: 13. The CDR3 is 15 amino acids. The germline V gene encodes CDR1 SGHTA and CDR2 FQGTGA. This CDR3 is CASSLYGSGTDEQFF. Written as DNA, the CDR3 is TGTGCCAGCAGTTTATATGGATCAGGGACAGATGAGCAGTTCTTC.

Here the CDR3 reads CASSNPQSGVMDGYTF. CDR3 sequence (DNA): TGTGCCAGCAGCAATCCTCAAAGCGGGGTTATGGATGGCTACACCTTC. V is TRBV7-8 and J is TRBJ1-2; D remains unclear. V gave up 5 bases and J gave up 6 bases, with 22 bases separating them. There are 16 residues in the CDR3. Germline V gene lookup returns CDR1 SGHVS and CDR2 FQNEAQ.

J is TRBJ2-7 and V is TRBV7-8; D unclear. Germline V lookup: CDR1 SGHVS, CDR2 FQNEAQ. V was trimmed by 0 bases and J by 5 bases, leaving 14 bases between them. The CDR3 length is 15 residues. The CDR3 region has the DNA TGTGCCAGCAGCTTAGCAGCTAGAACCTCTCACGAGCAGTACTTC. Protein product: CASSLAARTSHEQYF.

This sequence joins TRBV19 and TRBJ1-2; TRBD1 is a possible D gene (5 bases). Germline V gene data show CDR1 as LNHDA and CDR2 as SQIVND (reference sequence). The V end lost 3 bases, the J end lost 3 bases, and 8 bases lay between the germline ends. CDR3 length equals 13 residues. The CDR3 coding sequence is TGTGCCAGTAGTATCGCGGGGCACTATGGCTACACCTTC. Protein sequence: CASSIAGHYGYTF.

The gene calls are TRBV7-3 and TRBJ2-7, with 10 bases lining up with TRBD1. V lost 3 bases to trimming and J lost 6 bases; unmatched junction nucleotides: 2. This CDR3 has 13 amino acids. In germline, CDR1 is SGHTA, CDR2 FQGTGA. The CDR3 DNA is TGTGCCAGCAGCTTCTGGGACAGGGGCGAGCAGTACTTC. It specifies CASSFWDRGEQYF.

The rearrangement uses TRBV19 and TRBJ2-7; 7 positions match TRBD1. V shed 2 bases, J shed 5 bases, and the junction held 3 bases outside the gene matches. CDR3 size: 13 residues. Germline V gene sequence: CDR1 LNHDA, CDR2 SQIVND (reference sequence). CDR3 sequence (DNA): TGTGCCAGTAGTATACCTACAGGGGACGAGCAGTACTTC. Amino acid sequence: CASSIPTGDEQYF.

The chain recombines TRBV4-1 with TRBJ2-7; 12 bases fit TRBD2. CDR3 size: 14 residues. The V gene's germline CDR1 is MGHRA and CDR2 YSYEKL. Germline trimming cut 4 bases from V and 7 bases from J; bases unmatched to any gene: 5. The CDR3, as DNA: TGCGCCAGCAGCCTGCCGGGACTAGCGGGTGAGCAGTACTTC. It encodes CASSLPGLAGEQYF.

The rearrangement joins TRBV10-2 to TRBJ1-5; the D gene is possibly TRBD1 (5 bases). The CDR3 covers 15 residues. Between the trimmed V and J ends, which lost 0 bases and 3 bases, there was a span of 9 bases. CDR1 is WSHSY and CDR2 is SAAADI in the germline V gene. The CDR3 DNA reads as TGCGCCAGCAGTGAGTCTGGCAGGGTCAATCAGCCCCAGCATTTT. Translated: CASSESGRVNQPQHF.

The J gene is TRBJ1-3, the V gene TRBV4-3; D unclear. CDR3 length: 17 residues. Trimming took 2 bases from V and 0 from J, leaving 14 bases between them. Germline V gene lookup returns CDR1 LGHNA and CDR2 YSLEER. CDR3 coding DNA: TGCGCCAGCAGCCAACTAAAGGGAGGGAGCTCTGGAAACACCATATATTTT. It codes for CASSQLKGGSSGNTIYF.

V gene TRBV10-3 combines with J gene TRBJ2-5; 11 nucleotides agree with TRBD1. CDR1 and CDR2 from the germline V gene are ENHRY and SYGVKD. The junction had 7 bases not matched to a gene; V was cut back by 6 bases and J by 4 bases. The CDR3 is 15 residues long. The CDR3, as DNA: TGTGCCATCAGCCGGACAGGGGGCGCGGGAGAGACCCAGTACTTC. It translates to CAISRTGGAGETQYF.

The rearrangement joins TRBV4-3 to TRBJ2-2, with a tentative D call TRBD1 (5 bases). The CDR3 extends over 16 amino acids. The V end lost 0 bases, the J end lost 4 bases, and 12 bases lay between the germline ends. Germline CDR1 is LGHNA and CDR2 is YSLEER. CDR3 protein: CASSQDRPGFTGELFF. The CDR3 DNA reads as TGCGCCAGCAGCCAAGATCGCCCAGGGTTCACCGGGGAGCTGTTTTTT.